The 17 T cell receptor beta chains given below trace back to one sample, sequenced in a study of blood T cell repertoires in COVID-19. Assay used: immunoSEQ multiplex PCR; TCRdb lists only in-frame clones, some missing. In the table there are 150,000 to 180,000 clones, under 85% of which are singletons. The sequencing sample was made of peripheral blood. The receptors come from a man aged 60 to 69 with COVID-19, enrolled during active disease.

V and J are TRBV28 and TRBJ2-2; D might be TRBD2 (5 bases). Germline V gene data show CDR1 as MDHEN and CDR2 as SYDVKM. Trimming removed 2 bases at V and 4 bases at J, with 14 bases between. This CDR3 is built from 16 residues. CDR3 protein: CASSLRASRGTGELFF. For the CDR3, the DNA is TGTGCCAGCAGTTTAAGGGCGTCCCGGGGCACCGGGGAGCTGTTTTTT.

This chain connects TRBV12-3 or TRBV12-4 to TRBJ2-4, with D possibly being TRBD1 (6 bases). The CDR3 contains 13 residues. The V gene lost 11 bases and the J gene lost 0 bases, with 11 bases spanning the gap. DNA of the CDR3: TGTGCCTCACAGGGATTAGCCAAAAACATTCAGTACTTC. This gives the protein CASQGLAKNIQYF.

This chain uses TRBV19 with TRBJ1-2, with D perhaps TRBD1 (5 bases). Germline CDR1 LNHDA, CDR2 SQIVND (reference sequence). The CDR3 is 16 residues long. V gave up 5 bases and J gave up 6 bases, with 22 bases separating them. This CDR3 reads CASSEGTLGRENGYTF. The CDR3 DNA follows: TGTGCCAGTAGTGAGGGGACTTTGGGACGAGAAAATGGCTACACCTTC.

V gene TRBV18 combines with J gene TRBJ1-5; possibly TRBD1 for D (6 bases). Germline CDR1 and CDR2: KGHSH and LQKENI. The CDR3 is 15 residues long. The V and J ends lost 2 bases and 7 bases respectively, with 15 bases between them. The CDR3 region is CASSPSGAQVQPQHF. In nucleotides, the CDR3 is TGTGCCAGCTCACCATCAGGGGCGCAGGTACAGCCCCAGCATTTT.

V gene TRBV19 combines with J gene TRBJ1-4, with a tentative D call TRBD1 (5 bases). The CDR3 covers 14 residues. Germline V gene sequence: CDR1 LNHDA, CDR2 SQIVND (reference sequence). The V and J ends lost 2 bases and 7 bases respectively, with 11 bases between them. For the CDR3, the DNA is TGTGCCAGTAGTATACCAGGGATGGGTGAAAAACTGTTTTTT. It translates to CASSIPGMGEKLFF.

DNA for the CDR3: TGCGCCAGCAGCCTGTCTAGGACCTACGAGCAGTACTTC. Encoded protein: CASSLSRTYEQYF. This chain links TRBV4-1 with TRBJ2-7; no firm D call. Looked up from germline, CDR1 is MGHRA and CDR2 is YSYEKL. This CDR3 spans 13 amino acids. The V and J ends lost 4 bases and 2 bases respectively, with 9 bases between them.

The chain is built from TRBV19 and TRBJ1-5, with 7 bases matching TRBD1. The length of the CDR3 is 15 residues. Germline V lookup: CDR1 LNHDA, CDR2 SQIVND (reference sequence). The junction had 9 bases not matched to a gene; V was cut back by 5 bases and J by 5 bases. CDR3 sequence (DNA): TGTGCCAGTAGTTCCACGACAGGGTTGTATCAGCCCCAGCATTTT. It codes for CASSSTTGLYQPQHF.

The rearrangement joins TRBV9 to TRBJ2-6; TRBD1 is a possible D gene (6 bases). Germline V gene data show CDR1 as SGDLS and CDR2 as YYNGEE. The CDR3 totals 18 residues. The V gene lost 5 bases and the J gene lost 0 bases, with 18 bases spanning the gap. CDR3 residues: CASSPTKQGLSGANVLTF. The CDR3 coding sequence is TGTGCCAGCAGTCCGACCAAACAGGGCCTCTCTGGGGCCAACGTCCTGACTTTC.

About this clone: A read error may produce the germline difference seen at one junction end. This chain connects TRBV6-6 to TRBJ2-7; D is uncertain. This CDR3 spans 14 amino acids. CDR1 and CDR2 (germline): MNHNY, SVGAGI (reference sequence). The CDR3 here is CASSYGQAFLPPNF. In DNA form, the CDR3 reads TGTGCCAGCAGTTACGGGCAGGCGTTTCTTCCCCCGAACTTC.

The chain joins TRBV9 to TRBJ2-3, with D maybe TRBD1 (6 bases). CDR1 and CDR2 (germline): SGDLS, YYNGEE. CDR3 length: 16 amino acids. V was cut by 3 bases and J by 0 bases, with 14 bases left in between. The DNA for the CDR3 is TGTGCCAGCAGCGAGAGCAGGGGCCAGAGCACAGATACGCAGTATTTT. It yields the protein CASSESRGQSTDTQYF. The full variable domain, with the rest looked up from reference TRBV9 and TRBJ2-3, is DSGVTQTPKHLITATGQRVTLRCSPRSGDLSVYWYQQSLDQGLQFLIQYYNGEERAKGNILERFSAQQFPDLHSELNLSSLELGDSALYFCASSESRGQSTDTQYFGPGTRLTVL.

This clone was seen more than once but under ten times. The chain recombines TRBV28 with TRBJ1-5; no reliable D call. Germline CDR1 is MDHEN and CDR2 is SYDVKM. The CDR3 spans 13 residues. The V end was cut by 7 bases, the J end by 3 bases, with 10 bases between. The CDR3 bases are TGTGCCAGCAACCTCCCGGTCAATCAGCCCCAGCATTTT. This encodes CASNLPVNQPQHF.

This chain uses TRBV6-5 with TRBJ1-6; 7 nucleotides align to TRBD1. With V trimmed by 2 bases and J by 6 bases, 4 bases remained unmatched. The CDR3 consists of 15 residues. Germline loops: CDR1 MNHEY, CDR2 SVGAGI. DNA for the CDR3: TGTGCCAGCAGTTACGCCGGGACAGTTAATTCACCCCTCCACTTT. Protein sequence: CASSYAGTVNSPLHF.

The chain joins TRBV5-6 to TRBJ1-2; D call uncertain. V dropped 3 bases and J dropped 2 bases, with 17 bases sitting between them. The CDR3 sequence is 16 residues long. From germline, CDR1 is SGHDT and CDR2 YYEEEE. The CDR3 sequence: CASSSNGPRGNYGYTF. The CDR3, as DNA: TGTGCCAGCAGCTCTAACGGGCCTCGAGGGAACTATGGCTACACCTTC. Combining the CDR3 with reference TRBV5-6 and TRBJ1-2 gives the whole variable domain DAGVTQSPTHLIKTRGQQVTLRCSPKSGHDTVSWYQQALGQGPQFIFQYYEEEERQRGNFPDRFSGHQFPNYSSELNVNALLLGDSALYLCASSSNGPRGNYGYTFGSGTRLTVV.

This clone appeared once. The CDR3 DNA is TGCGCCAGCCGCGGACTAGCGGAACTGCATGAGCAGTTCTTC. Protein product: CASRGLAELHEQFF. The chain employs TRBV5-1 and TRBJ2-1; 10 nucleotides align to TRBD2. Germline-derived CDR1 and CDR2 are SGHRS and YFSETQ. CDR3 length: 14 residues. V dropped 7 bases and J dropped 8; count of bases not matched to a gene: 9.

The chain combines TRBV2 with TRBJ1-2, with 8 bases fitting TRBD1. Germline CDR1 and CDR2: SNHLY and FYNNEI. This CDR3 spans 14 amino acids. V trimming: 6 bases; J trimming: 8 bases; junction bases outside the gene matches: 11. The CDR3 here is CASSETTGAVGYTF. CDR3 DNA sequence: TGTGCCAGCAGCGAAACGACAGGGGCTGTGGGCTACACCTTC.

The V call is TRBV5-1, the J call TRBJ2-1; weak D call: TRBD2 (6 bases). Germline V lookup: CDR1 SGHRS, CDR2 YFSETQ. This CDR3 has 15 amino acids. Trimming pared 6 bases from V and 6 bases from J, leaving 19 bases between. The DNA of the CDR3 is TGCGCCAGCAACCAGATGGGGGGTTCAAGCAATGAGCAGTTCTTC. Protein sequence: CASNQMGGSSNEQFF.

The gene calls are TRBV28 and TRBJ1-1; D call uncertain. In germline, CDR1 is MDHEN, CDR2 SYDVKM. Trimming left V 6 bases short and J 0 bases short, with 14 bases between. The CDR3 is 15 residues long. The DNA for the CDR3 is TGTGCCAGCAGCCTACAGTCAGGCATGAACACTGAAGCTTTCTTT. Protein sequence: CASSLQSGMNTEAFF.